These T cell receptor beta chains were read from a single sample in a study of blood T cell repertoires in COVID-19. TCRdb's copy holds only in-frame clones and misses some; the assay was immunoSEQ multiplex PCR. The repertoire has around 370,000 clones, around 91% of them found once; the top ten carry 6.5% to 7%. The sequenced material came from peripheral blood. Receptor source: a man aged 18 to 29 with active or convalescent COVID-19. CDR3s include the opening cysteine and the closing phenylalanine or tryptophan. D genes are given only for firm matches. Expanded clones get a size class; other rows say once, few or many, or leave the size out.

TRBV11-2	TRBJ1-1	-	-	CASSPAGLKVEAFF	TGTGCCAGCAGCCCAGCGGGACTTAAAGTTGAAGCTTTCTTT
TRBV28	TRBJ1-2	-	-	CASSFGVGVYGYTF	TGTGCCAGCAGTTTTGGGGTGGGAGTCTATGGCTACACCTTC
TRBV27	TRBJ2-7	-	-	CASSPVTSSYEQYF	TGTGCCAGCAGTCCCGTGACAAGCTCCTACGAGCAGTACTTC
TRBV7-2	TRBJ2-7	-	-	CASSLIPGVYEQYF	TGTGCCAGCAGCTTAATCCCCGGGGTTTACGAGCAGTACTTC
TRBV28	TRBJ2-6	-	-	CASSLQSSGANVLTF	TGTGCCAGCAGTCTCCAAAGCTCTGGGGCCAACGTGCTGACTTTC
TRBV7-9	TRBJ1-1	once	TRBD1	CASRSTGLAEAFF	TGTGCCAGCAGATCGACAGGGTTGGCTGAAGCTTTCTTT
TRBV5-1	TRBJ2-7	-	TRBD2	CASSLGGLAGGPYEQYF	TGCGCCAGCAGCTTGGGCGGACTAGCGGGAGGGCCCTACGAGCAGTACTTC
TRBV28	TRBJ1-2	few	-	CASSSGRSGYTF	TGTGCCAGCAGTTCTGGGAGGAGTGGCTACACCTTC
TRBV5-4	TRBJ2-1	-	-	CASSLQGSDEQFF	TGTGCCAGCAGCTTGCAGGGTTCGGATGAGCAGTTCTTC
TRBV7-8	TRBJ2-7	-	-	CASSPLPGQYEQYF	TGTGCCAGCAGCCCTCTCCCGGGACAATACGAGCAGTACTTC
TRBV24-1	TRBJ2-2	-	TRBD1	CATSGLTGVVDTGELFF	TGTGCCACCAGTGGCTTGACAGGGGTCGTGGACACCGGGGAGCTGTTTTTT
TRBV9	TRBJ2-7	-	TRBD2	CASSVVPTSGGDEQYF	TGTGCCAGCAGCGTAGTCCCAACTAGCGGGGGAGACGAGCAGTACTTC
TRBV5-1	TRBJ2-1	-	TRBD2	CASSLLAGTLPNEQFF	TGCGCCAGCAGCTTGCTAGCGGGCACGCTACCGAATGAGCAGTTCTTC
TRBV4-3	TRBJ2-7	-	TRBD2	CASSQELAGEFPYEQYF	TGCGCCAGCAGCCAAGAACTAGCGGGAGAGTTTCCCTACGAGCAGTACTTC
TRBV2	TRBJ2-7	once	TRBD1	CASRGTGNYEQYF	TGTGCCAGCAGGGGGACAGGAAACTACGAGCAGTACTTC
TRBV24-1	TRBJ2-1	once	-	CATSAQGAYNEQFF	TGTGCCACCAGTGCCCAGGGCGCCTACAATGAGCAGTTCTTC
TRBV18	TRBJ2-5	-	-	CASSLNREETQYF	TGTGCCAGCTCACTGAACAGAGAAGAGACCCAGTACTTC
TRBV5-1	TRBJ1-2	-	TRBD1	CASSLAGGESGYTF	TGCGCCAGCAGCTTGGCAGGGGGCGAGAGTGGCTACACCTTC
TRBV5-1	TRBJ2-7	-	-	CASSLIRFGEQYF	TGCGCCAGCAGCTTGATTCGGTTTGGCGAGCAGTACTTC
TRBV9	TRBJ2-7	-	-	CASSGHADSLYEQYF	TGTGCCAGCAGCGGACATGCGGACAGCCTCTACGAGCAGTACTTC
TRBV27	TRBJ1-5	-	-	CASSLLSNQPQHF	TGTGCCAGCAGTTTACTGAGCAATCAGCCCCAGCATTTT
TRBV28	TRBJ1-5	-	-	CASSSLLSNQPQHF	TGTGCCAGCAGTTCACTGTTGAGCAATCAGCCCCAGCATTTT
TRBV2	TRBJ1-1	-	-	CASSEAFPNTEAFF	TGTGCCAGCAGTGAAGCCTTTCCGAACACTGAAGCTTTCTTT
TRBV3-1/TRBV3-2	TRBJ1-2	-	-	CASSQAWRANYGYTF	TGTGCCAGCAGCCAAGCCTGGAGAGCTAACTATGGCTACACCTTC
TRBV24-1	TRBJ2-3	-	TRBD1	CATRAPGQTTQTNTDTQYF	TGTGCCACCAGGGCCCCGGGACAGACAACCCAAACTAACACAGATACGCAGTATTTT
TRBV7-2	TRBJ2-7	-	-	CASSLVFAGNYEQYF	TGTGCCAGCAGCTTAGTGTTTGCAGGGAACTACGAGCAGTACTTC
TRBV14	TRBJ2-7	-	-	CASSHPGSSYEQYF	TGTGCCAGCAGCCATCCCGGGAGTTCCTACGAGCAGTACTTC
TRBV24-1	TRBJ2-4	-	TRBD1	CATSDPTTGAPDIQYF	TGTGCCACCAGTGATCCGACGACAGGGGCGCCTGACATTCAGTACTTC
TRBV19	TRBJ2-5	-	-	CASSPAGSQETQYF	TGTGCCAGTAGCCCTGCAGGGTCCCAAGAGACCCAGTACTTC
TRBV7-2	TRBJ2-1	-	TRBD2	CASSVNPVLAGQRYNEQFF	TGTGCCAGCAGCGTGAACCCTGTGCTAGCGGGACAGCGGTACAATGAGCAGTTCTTC
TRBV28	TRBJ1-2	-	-	CASSPNTGFGYTF	TGTGCCAGCAGTCCGAATACGGGGTTTGGCTACACCTTC
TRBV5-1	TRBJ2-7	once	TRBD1	CASSPGTGALEQYF	TGCGCCAGCAGTCCCGGGACAGGGGCGCTCGAGCAGTACTTC
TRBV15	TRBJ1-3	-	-	CATSTYYETGSSGNTIYF	TGTGCCACCAGCACCTACTATGAGACTGGGAGCTCTGGAAACACCATATATTTT
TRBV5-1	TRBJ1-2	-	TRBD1	CASSLPTRDRGKGRDGYTF	TGCGCCAGCAGCTTACCAACCCGGGACAGGGGGAAAGGGCGGGATGGCTACACCTTC
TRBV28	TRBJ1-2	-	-	CASSLRSGYYYGYTF	TGTGCCAGCAGTCTCCGTTCGGGTTACTACTATGGCTACACCTTC
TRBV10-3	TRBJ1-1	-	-	CAIRSGSEAFF	TGTGCCATCAGGAGCGGATCTGAAGCTTTCTTT
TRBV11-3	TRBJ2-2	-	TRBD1	CASSLGQGFSGELFF	TGTGCCAGCAGCTTAGGACAGGGTTTCTCGGGGGAGCTGTTTTTT
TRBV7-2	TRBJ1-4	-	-	CASSLLHLGQINEKLFF	TGTGCCAGCAGCTTACTACATTTAGGACAGATTAATGAAAAACTGTTTTTT
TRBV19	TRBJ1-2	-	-	CASRHRDLYGYTF	TGTGCCAGTAGACACAGGGACCTCTATGGCTACACCTTC
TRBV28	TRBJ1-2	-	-	CASGTNLLGYTF	TGTGCCAGCGGGACAAACCTCCTTGGCTACACCTTC
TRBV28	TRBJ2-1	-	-	CASRVRLASRDEQFF	TGTGCCAGCAGAGTTCGCCTAGCAAGCAGAGATGAGCAGTTCTTC
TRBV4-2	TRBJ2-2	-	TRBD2	CASSQAMRGGANTGELFF	TGTGCCAGCAGCCAAGCTATGCGCGGGGGGGCCAATACCGGGGAGCTGTTTTTT
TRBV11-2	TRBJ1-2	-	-	CASSLSLLANYGYTF	TGTGCCAGCAGCTTATCGCTCTTAGCTAACTATGGCTACACCTTC
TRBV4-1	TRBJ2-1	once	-	CASSQGKWHEQFF	TGCGCCAGCAGCCAAGGAAAGTGGCATGAGCAGTTCTTC
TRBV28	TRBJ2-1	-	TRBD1	CASTGQGYNEQFF	TGTGCCAGCACCGGACAGGGGTACAATGAGCAGTTCTTC
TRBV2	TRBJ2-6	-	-	CASGASGANVLTF	TGTGCCAGCGGAGCCTCTGGGGCCAACGTGCTGACTTTC
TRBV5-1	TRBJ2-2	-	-	CASSLRENTGELFF	TGCGCCAGCAGCTTGCGGGAGAACACCGGGGAGCTGTTTTTT
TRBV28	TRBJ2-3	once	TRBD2	CASSPLGGLAGAWATDTQYF	TGTGCCAGCAGCCCCTTAGGGGGACTAGCGGGAGCGTGGGCCACAGATACGCAGTATTTT
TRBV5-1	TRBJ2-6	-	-	CASSLVQDSSGANVLTF	TGCGCCAGCAGCTTGGTACAGGATAGCTCTGGGGCCAACGTCCTGACTTTC
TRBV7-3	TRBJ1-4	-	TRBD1	CASSPTVGSAGGLFF	TGTGCCAGCAGCCCGACCGTGGGATCTGCAGGGGGACTGTTTTTT
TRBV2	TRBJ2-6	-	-	CASFSYLGANVLTF	TGTGCCAGCTTCTCTTATTTGGGGGCCAACGTGCTGACTTTC
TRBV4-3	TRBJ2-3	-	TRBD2	CASSEQRTGTSGGRGDTQYF	TGCGCCAGCAGCGAACAACGTACCGGGACTAGCGGGGGAAGGGGAGATACGCAGTATTTT
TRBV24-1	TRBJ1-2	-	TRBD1	CATSRTGGENYGYTF	TGTGCCACCAGCCGGACAGGGGGCGAGAACTATGGCTACACCTTC